A selection of T cell receptor beta chains follows, all from one sample in a study of blood T cell repertoires in COVID-19. Produced via immunoSEQ multiplex PCR; TCRdb's table is partial and in-frame only. This sample has approximately 180,000 clones; 89% occur once, and the top ten carry around 2%. The sequencing sample was made of PBMCs or T cells enriched from blood (not recorded which). Every receptor here comes from a woman in her 40s with acute COVID-19. Each CDR3 is given with its conserved first and last residue. A D gene is named only where the DNA matches it firmly. Clone size, where shown, is once, few, many, or a class for clones that have expanded.

TRBJ1-5,.,.,TRBV6-1,CASSEGPSNQPQHF,TGTGCCAGCAGTGAGGGGCCTTCGAATCAGCCCCAGCATTTT
TRBJ1-1,.,.,TRBV4-1,CASSQGAGNTEAFF,TGCGCCAGCAGCCAAGGAGCAGGGAACACTGAAGCTTTCTTT
TRBJ2-1,TRBD2,.,TRBV30,CAWSVQRGAINEQFF,TGTGCCTGGAGTGTCCAGCGGGGGGCAATCAATGAGCAGTTCTTC
TRBJ2-7,TRBD1,.,TRBV5-6,CASSLGTGLYYEQYF,TGTGCCAGCAGCTTGGGGACAGGGCTCTACTACGAGCAGTACTTC
TRBJ1-1,.,.,TRBV11-3,CASSNTKTNTEAFF,TGTGCCAGCAGCAACACGAAAACGAACACTGAAGCTTTCTTT
TRBJ1-1,.,.,TRBV11-2,CASSLPGTANTEAFF,TGTGCCAGCAGCTTACCAGGCACGGCGAACACTGAAGCTTTCTTT
TRBJ2-3,.,.,TRBV5-1,CASSSTGTPPTDTQYF,TGCGCCAGCAGCTCGACAGGAACCCCCCCCACAGATACGCAGTATTTT
TRBJ1-4,TRBD1,.,TRBV2,CASSGRQGANEKLFF,TGTGCCAGCAGTGGACGCCAGGGGGCTAATGAAAAACTGTTTTTT
TRBJ1-1,TRBD1,.,TRBV27,CASSFTGGQTEAFF,TGTGCCAGCAGTTTTACAGGGGGTCAGACTGAAGCTTTCTTT
TRBJ1-1,.,once,TRBV5-1,CASSLASDSNTEAFF,TGCGCCAGCAGCTTGGCGTCGGACAGTAACACTGAAGCTTTCTTT
TRBJ2-5,.,.,TRBV5-1,CASSLGFGSGETQYF,TGCGCCAGCAGCTTGGGGTTTGGGAGTGGAGAGACCCAGTACTTC
TRBJ1-2,TRBD1,.,TRBV27,CASRRTGGYGYTF,TGTGCCAGCAGAAGGACAGGGGGCTATGGCTACACCTTC
TRBJ1-1,.,.,TRBV30,CAWSLRGGTEAFF,TGTGCCTGGAGCTTAAGGGGGGGCACTGAAGCTTTCTTT
TRBJ2-3,TRBD2,.,TRBV5-1,CASSPPGLAGGTDTQYF,TGCGCCAGCAGCCCGCCGGGACTAGCGGGAGGCACAGATACGCAGTATTTT
TRBJ2-4,TRBD2,.,TRBV18,CASSPLAGGPVAKNIQYF,TGTGCCAGCTCACCACTAGCGGGAGGGCCGGTGGCCAAAAACATTCAGTACTTC
TRBJ2-3,.,.,TRBV28,CASSFSGATQYF,TGTGCCAGCAGTTTTTCGGGAGCTACGCAGTATTTT
TRBJ1-3,.,.,TRBV9,CASSVDHRTVDSGNTIYF,TGTGCCAGCAGCGTAGATCACCGCACAGTCGACTCTGGAAACACCATATATTTT
TRBJ2-7,.,.,TRBV18,CASSPRLDYEQYF,TGTGCCAGCTCACCACGGCTAGACTACGAGCAGTACTTC
TRBJ2-7,TRBD2,.,TRBV10-3,CAIGSGGTYEQYF,TGTGCCATTGGTAGCGGGGGAACCTACGAGCAGTACTTC
TRBJ1-1,.,.,TRBV11-2,CASSPGRFPPNTEAFF,TGTGCCAGCAGCCCCGGGAGGTTCCCCCCGAACACTGAAGCTTTCTTT
TRBJ2-5,TRBD2,.,TRBV27,CASSSPGLAGGEETQYF,TGTGCCAGCAGTTCACCTGGACTAGCGGGAGGAGAAGAGACCCAGTACTTC
TRBJ2-3,TRBD2,.,TRBV7-3,CASSPSGGGIDTQYF,TGTGCCAGCAGCCCTAGCGGGGGAGGCATAGATACGCAGTATTTT
TRBJ1-2,.,.,TRBV9,CASSVAGKLSTNYGYTF,TGTGCCAGCAGCGTAGCCGGGAAGCTAAGTACTAACTATGGCTACACCTTC
TRBJ1-2,.,.,TRBV29-1,CSVEARGRGYTF,TGCAGCGTTGAAGCCCGGGGTCGGGGCTACACCTTC
TRBJ2-1,.,.,TRBV19,CASSIGLDNEQFF,TGTGCCAGTAGTATAGGACTAGACAATGAGCAGTTCTTC
TRBJ2-1,TRBD2,.,TRBV4-1,CASSQERRERGYSYNEQFF,TGCGCCAGCAGCCAAGAACGACGAGAGCGGGGTTACTCCTACAATGAGCAGTTCTTC
TRBJ2-7,TRBD2,.,TRBV9,CASSVSHAGGGEQYF,TGTGCCAGCAGCGTATCCCACGCGGGAGGGGGGGAGCAGTACTTC
TRBJ1-5,.,.,TRBV4-2,CASSQVGQYSNQPQHF,TGTGCCAGCAGCCAAGTGGGGCAGTATAGCAATCAGCCCCAGCATTTT
TRBJ1-5,TRBD1,.,TRBV19,CASSYRGRGTHQPQHF,TGTGCCAGTAGTTACAGGGGGCGCGGGACCCATCAGCCCCAGCATTTT
TRBJ2-3,TRBD1,.,TRBV11-2,CASSLGHGQVLTDTQYF,TGTGCCAGCAGCTTGGGTCATGGACAGGTCCTCACAGATACGCAGTATTTT
TRBJ2-7,.,.,TRBV3-1/TRBV3-2,CASSQDTRPGKVSYEQYF,TGTGCCAGCAGCCAAGATACCCGACCCGGGAAAGTGTCCTACGAGCAGTACTTC
TRBJ2-1,.,.,TRBV18,CASSPRTGYNEQFF,TGTGCCAGCTCACCACGGACGGGATACAATGAGCAGTTCTTC
TRBJ1-1,.,.,TRBV6-5,CASSYSRELAAFF,TGTGCCAGCAGTTACTCTCGTGAGTTAGCGGCTTTCTTT
TRBJ2-3,TRBD2,.,TRBV7-9,CASSPGGDTDTQYF,TGTGCCAGCAGCCCGGGGGGGGACACAGATACGCAGTATTTT
TRBJ1-1,.,.,TRBV18,CASSSARDTEAFF,TGTGCCAGCTCATCGGCCCGGGACACTGAAGCTTTCTTT
TRBJ2-7,TRBD1,.,TRBV9,CASSVGTGPYEQYF,TGTGCCAGCAGCGTCGGGACAGGTCCCTACGAGCAGTACTTC
TRBJ1-5,TRBD1,.,TRBV6-5,CASSSDRGRNQPQHF,TGTGCCAGCAGTTCAGACAGGGGTCGCAATCAGCCCCAGCATTTT
TRBJ1-3,.,.,TRBV11-2,CASSLEREDTIYF,TGTGCCAGCAGCTTAGAACGGGAGGACACCATATATTTT